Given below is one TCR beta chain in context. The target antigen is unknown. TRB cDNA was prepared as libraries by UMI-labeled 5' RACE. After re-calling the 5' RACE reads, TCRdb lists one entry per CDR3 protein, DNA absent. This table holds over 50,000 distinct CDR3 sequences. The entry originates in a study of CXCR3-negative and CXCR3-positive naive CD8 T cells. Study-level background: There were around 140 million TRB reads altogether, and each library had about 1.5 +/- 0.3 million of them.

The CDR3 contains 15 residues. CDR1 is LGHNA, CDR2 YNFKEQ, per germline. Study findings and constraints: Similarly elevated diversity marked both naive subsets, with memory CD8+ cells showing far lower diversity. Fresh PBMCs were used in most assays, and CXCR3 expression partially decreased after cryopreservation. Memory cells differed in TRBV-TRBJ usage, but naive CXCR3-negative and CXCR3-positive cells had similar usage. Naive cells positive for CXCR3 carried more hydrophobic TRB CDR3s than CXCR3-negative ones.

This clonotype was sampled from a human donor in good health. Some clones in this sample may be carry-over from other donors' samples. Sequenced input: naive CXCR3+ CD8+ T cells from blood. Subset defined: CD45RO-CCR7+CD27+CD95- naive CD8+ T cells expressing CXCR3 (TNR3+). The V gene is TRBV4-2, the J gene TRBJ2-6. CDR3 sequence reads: CASSQDNSGANVLTF.